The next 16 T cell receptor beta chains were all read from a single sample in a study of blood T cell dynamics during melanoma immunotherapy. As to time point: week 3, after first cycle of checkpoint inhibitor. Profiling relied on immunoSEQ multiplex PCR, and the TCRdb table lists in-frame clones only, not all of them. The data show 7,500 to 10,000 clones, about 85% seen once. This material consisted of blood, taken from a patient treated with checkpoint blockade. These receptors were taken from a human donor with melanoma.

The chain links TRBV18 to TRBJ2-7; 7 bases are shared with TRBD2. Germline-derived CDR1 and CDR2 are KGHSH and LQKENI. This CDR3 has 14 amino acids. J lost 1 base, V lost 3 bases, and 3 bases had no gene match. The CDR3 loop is CASSPGGVSYEQYF. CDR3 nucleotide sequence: TGTGCCAGCTCACCGGGGGGGGTTTCCTACGAGCAGTACTTC.

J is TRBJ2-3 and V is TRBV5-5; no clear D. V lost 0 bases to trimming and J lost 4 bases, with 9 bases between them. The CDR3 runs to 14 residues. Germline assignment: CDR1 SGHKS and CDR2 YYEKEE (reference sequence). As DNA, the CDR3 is TGTGCCAGCAGCTTGGTTACATACTCAGATACGCAGTATTTT. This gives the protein CASSLVTYSDTQYF.

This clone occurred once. The CDR3 region has the DNA TGTGCCAGCAGCGCTGACAGCCTCCTTAACTATGGCTACACCTTC. Its protein is CASSADSLLNYGYTF. The chain carries TRBV9 and TRBJ1-2; the D gene is possibly TRBD1 (5 bases). Per the germline V gene, CDR1 is SGDLS and CDR2 is YYNGEE. The CDR3 runs to 15 residues. The germline V and J ends were trimmed by 3 bases and 1 base, with 13 bases remaining between them.

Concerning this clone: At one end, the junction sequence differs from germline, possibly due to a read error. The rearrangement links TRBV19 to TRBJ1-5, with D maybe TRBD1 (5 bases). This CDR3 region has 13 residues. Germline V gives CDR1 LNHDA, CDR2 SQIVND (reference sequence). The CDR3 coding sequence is TGTGCCAGTAGTATGGAAGGGGCTCAGCCCCAGAATTTT. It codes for CASSMEGAQPQNF.

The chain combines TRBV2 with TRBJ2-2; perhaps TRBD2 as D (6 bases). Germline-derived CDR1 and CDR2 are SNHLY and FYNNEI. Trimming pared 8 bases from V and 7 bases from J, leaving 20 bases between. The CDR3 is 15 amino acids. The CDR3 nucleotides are TGTGCCAGCCGAGGGGACTCCACGGTCAGCGGGGAGCTGTTTTTT. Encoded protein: CASRGDSTVSGELFF.

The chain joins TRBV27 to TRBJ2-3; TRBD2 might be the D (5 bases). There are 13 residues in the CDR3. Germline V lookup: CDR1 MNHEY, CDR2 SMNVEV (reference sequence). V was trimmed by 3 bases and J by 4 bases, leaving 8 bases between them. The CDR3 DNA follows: TGTGCCAGCAGTTTCTTGCGGGCAGATACGCAGTATTTT. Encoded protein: CASSFLRADTQYF.

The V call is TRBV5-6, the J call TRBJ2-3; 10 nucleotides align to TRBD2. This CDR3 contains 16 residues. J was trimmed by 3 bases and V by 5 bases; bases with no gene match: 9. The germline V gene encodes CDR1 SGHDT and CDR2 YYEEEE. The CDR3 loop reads CASSSTGTSVTDTQYF. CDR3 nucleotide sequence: TGTGCCAGCAGTTCCACCGGGACTAGCGTTACAGATACGCAGTATTTT.

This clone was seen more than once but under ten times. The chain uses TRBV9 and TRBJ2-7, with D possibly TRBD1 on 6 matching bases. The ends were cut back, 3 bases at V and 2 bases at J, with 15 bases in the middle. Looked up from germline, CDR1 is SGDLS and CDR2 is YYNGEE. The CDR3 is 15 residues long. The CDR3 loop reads CASSAKTGPAYEQYF. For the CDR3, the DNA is TGTGCCAGCAGCGCTAAAACAGGGCCCGCCTACGAGCAGTACTTC.

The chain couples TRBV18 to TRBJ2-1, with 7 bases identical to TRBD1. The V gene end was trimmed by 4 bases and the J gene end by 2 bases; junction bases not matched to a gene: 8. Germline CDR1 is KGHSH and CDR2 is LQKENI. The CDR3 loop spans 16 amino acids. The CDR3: CASSQDFGTAYNEQFF. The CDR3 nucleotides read TGTGCCAGCTCACAGGACTTTGGGACAGCCTACAATGAGCAGTTCTTC.

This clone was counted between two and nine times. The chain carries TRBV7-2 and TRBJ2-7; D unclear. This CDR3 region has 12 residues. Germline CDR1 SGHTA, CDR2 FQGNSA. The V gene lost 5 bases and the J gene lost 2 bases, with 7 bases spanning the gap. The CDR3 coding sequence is TGTGCCAGCAGCCCCTCGGCCTACGAGCAGTACTTC. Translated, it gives CASSPSAYEQYF.

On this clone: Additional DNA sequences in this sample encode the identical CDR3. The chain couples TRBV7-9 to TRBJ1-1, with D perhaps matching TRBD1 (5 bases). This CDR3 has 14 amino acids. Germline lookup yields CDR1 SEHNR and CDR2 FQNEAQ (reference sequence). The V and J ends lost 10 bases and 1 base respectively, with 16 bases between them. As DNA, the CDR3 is TGTGCCACCCTGGGTAGGGGAAGGAACACTGAAGCTTTCTTT. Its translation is CATLGRGRNTEAFF. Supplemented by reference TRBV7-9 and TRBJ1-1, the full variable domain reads DTGVSQNPRHKITKRGQNVTFRCDPISEHNRLYWYRQTLGQGPEFLTYFQNEAQLEKSRLLSDRFSAERPKGSFSTLEIQRTEQGDSAMYLCATLGRGRNTEAFFGQGTRLTVV.

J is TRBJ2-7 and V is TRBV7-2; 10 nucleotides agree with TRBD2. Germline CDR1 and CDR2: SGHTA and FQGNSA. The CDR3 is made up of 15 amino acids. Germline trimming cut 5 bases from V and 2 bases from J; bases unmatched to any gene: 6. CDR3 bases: TGTGCCAGCAGCATCGGGACTAGCGCTGCCTACGAGCAGTACTTC. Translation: CASSIGTSAAYEQYF. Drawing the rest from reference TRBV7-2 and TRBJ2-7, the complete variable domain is GAGVSQSPSNKVTEKGKDVELRCDPISGHTALYWYRQSLGQGLEFLIYFQGNSAPDKSGLPSDRFSAERTGGSVSTLTIQRTQQEDSAVYLCASSIGTSAAYEQYFGPGTRLTVT.

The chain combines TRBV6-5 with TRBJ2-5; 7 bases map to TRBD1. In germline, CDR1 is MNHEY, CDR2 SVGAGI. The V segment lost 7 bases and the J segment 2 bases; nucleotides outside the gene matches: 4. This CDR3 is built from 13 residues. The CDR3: CASNQQGQETQYF. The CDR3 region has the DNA TGTGCCAGCAACCAACAGGGGCAAGAGACCCAGTACTTC.

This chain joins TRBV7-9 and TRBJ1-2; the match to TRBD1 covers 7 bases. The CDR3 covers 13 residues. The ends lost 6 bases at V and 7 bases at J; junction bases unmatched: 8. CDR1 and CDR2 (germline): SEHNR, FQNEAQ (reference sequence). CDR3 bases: TGTGCCAGCAGTCTAGCGGGACAGAGTGGCTACACCTTC. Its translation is CASSLAGQSGYTF.

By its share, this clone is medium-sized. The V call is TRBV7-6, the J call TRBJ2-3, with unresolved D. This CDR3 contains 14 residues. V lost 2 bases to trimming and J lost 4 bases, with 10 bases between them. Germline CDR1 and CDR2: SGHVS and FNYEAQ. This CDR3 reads CASSLLGRPDTQYF. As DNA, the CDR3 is TGTGCCAGCAGCTTATTGGGTCGCCCAGATACGCAGTATTTT. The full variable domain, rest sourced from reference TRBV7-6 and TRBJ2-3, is GAGVSQSPRYKVTKRGQDVALRCDPISGHVSLYWYRQALGQGPEFLTYFNYEAQQDKSGLPNDRFSAERPEGSISTLTIQRTEQRDSAMYRCASSLLGRPDTQYFGPGTRLTVL.

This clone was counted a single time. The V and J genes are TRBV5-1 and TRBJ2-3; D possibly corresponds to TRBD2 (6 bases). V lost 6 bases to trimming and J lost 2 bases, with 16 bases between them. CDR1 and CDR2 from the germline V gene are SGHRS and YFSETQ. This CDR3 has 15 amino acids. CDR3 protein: CASTPGGAPTDTQYF. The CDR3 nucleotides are TGCGCCAGCACCCCCGGCGGGGCCCCCACAGATACGCAGTATTTT.